These T cell receptor beta chains were read from a single sample in a study of vaccination and CD4 T cells after COVID-19. These receptors have no identified antigens. TCRdb reanalysed the PCR reads using MiXCR and keeps one entry per CDR3 protein. The sample shows some 20,000 distinct CDR3 sequences, about 56% of them seen only once. The sample was CD4+ T cells from blood, cultured in vitro. The receptors originated from a human donor who had recovered from COVID-19. Each CDR3 is given with its conserved first and last residue. D genes are given only for firm matches. Expanded clones get a size class; other rows say once, few or many, or leave the size out.

v_call	clone_size	j_call	d_call	cdr3_aa	cdr3_nt
TRBV20-1	few	TRBJ1-1	-	CSARMGGTEAFF	TGCAGTGCTAGGATGGGTGGGACTGAAGCTTTCTTT
TRBV5-6	-	TRBJ1-1	-	CASSLGQRNTEAFF	TGTGCCAGCAGCTTGGGGCAGAGAAACACTGAAGCTTTCTTT
TRBV7-6	-	TRBJ2-1	TRBD1	CASSSDRARGNEQFF	TGTGCCAGCAGCTCCGACAGGGCCAGGGGGAATGAGCAGTTCTTC
TRBV7-2	-	TRBJ1-3	TRBD1	CASSPDRDRVGNTIYF	TGTGCCAGCAGCCCTGACCGGGACAGAGTTGGAAACACCATATATTTT
TRBV6-1	few	TRBJ2-1	-	CASSEFVQTPYNEQFF	TGTGCCAGCAGTGAATTTGTCCAGACTCCTTACAATGAGCAGTTCTTC
TRBV11-2	-	TRBJ2-7	TRBD2	CASSPRGLAGSYEQYF	TGTGCCAGCAGCCCGCGGGGACTAGCGGGATCTTACGAGCAGTACTTC
TRBV5-8	few	TRBJ1-2	-	CASSLAGVNYGYTF	TGTGCCAGCAGCTTGGCAGGGGTTAACTATGGCTACACCTTC
TRBV7-6	-	TRBJ2-1	TRBD2	CASVQTPPSGSQARNEQFF	TGTGCCAGCGTACAAACTCCCCCTAGCGGGAGTCAGGCCCGCAATGAGCAGTTCTTC
TRBV20-1	-	TRBJ2-2	TRBD2	CSARDRRGGNTGELFF	TGCAGTGCTAGAGATAGACGGGGGGGGAACACCGGGGAGCTGTTTTTT
TRBV5-6	few	TRBJ1-5	TRBD1	CASSSTGTAQPQHF	TGTGCCAGCAGCTCGACAGGGACCGCTCAGCCCCAGCATTTT
TRBV28	-	TRBJ2-7	-	CASSAWVIGVAYEQYF	TGTGCCAGCAGTGCATGGGTTATAGGGGTTGCCTACGAGCAGTACTTC
TRBV20-1	-	TRBJ2-7	TRBD1	CSARGYRGDEQYF	TGCAGTGCTAGAGGGTACAGGGGAGACGAGCAGTACTTC
TRBV2	once	TRBJ2-3	TRBD2	CASRDGLAGAFRTQYF	TGTGCCAGCAGAGATGGACTAGCGGGAGCCTTTAGGACGCAGTATTTT
TRBV3-1	-	TRBJ2-5	-	CASSPTGTTVKGETQYF	TGTGCCAGCAGCCCAACCGGTACGACAGTGAAGGGAGAGACCCAGTACTTC
TRBV7-9	-	TRBJ1-2	-	CASSLEQGPKRGYTF	TGTGCCAGCAGCTTGGAACAGGGCCCGAAGAGGGGCTACACCTTC
TRBV27	few	TRBJ1-1	-	CASSLRGGRNTEAFF	TGTGCCAGCAGTTTGCGGGGGGGCCGCAACACTGAAGCTTTCTTT
TRBV19	-	TRBJ1-1	-	CASLLGGPVPVKAFF	TGTGCCAGCCTTCTTGGGGGCCCAGTTCCGGTGAAAGCTTTCTTT
TRBV16	few	TRBJ1-5	-	CASSQMTARGQPQHF	TGTGCCAGCAGCCAAATGACAGCGAGAGGCCAGCCCCAGCATTTT
TRBV6-1	-	TRBJ2-1	TRBD2	CASSPGGLGVGNEQFF	TGTGCCAGCAGTCCGGGGGGACTAGGGGTGGGCAATGAGCAGTTCTTC
TRBV27	once	TRBJ2-1	-	CASSPLWRGDEQFF	TGTGCCAGCAGTCCCCTTTGGCGGGGCGATGAGCAGTTCTTC
TRBV7-2	-	TRBJ1-3	-	CASSWDNARSGNTIYF	TGTGCCAGCAGCTGGGACAACGCTCGCTCTGGAAACACCATATATTTT
TRBV7-2	-	TRBJ2-7	-	CASSLGHLSDEQYF	TGTGCCAGCAGCTTGGGACATCTGTCAGACGAGCAGTACTTC
TRBV10-3	-	TRBJ1-2	-	CAISDKGAYGYTF	TGTGCCATCAGTGATAAAGGAGCCTATGGCTACACCTTC
TRBV6-2/TRBV6-3	once	TRBJ1-1	-	CASSLGVRALNTEAFF	TGTGCCAGCAGCCTCGGCGTGAGGGCATTGAACACTGAAGCTTTCTTT